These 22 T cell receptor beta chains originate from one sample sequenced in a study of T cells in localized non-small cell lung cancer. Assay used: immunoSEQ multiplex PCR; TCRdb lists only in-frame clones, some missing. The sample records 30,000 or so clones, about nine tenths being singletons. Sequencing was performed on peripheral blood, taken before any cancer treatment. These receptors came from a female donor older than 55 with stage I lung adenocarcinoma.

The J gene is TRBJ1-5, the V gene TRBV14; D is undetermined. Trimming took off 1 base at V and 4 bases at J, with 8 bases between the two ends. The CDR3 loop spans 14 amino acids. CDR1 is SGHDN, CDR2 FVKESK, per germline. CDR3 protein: CASSQGSRNQPQHF. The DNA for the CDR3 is TGTGCCAGCAGCCAAGGAAGCCGAAATCAGCCCCAGCATTTT. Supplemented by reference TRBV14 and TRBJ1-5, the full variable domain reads EAGVTQFPSHSVIEKGQTVTLRCDPISGHDNLYWYRRVMGKEIKFLLHFVKESKQDESGMPNNRFLAERTGGTYSTLKVQPAELEDSGVYFCASSQGSRNQPQHFGDGTRLSIL.

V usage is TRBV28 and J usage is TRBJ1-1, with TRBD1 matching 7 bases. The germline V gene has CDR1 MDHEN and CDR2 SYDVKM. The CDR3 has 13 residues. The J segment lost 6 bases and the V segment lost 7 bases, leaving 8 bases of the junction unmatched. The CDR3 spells CASIQDRIAEAFF. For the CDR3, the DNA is TGTGCCAGCATTCAGGACAGGATCGCTGAAGCTTTCTTT.

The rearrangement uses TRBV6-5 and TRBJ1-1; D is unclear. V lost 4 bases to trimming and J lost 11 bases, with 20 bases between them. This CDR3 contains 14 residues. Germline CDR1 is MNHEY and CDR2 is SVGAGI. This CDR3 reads CASSFELHGENAFF. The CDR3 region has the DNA TGTGCCAGCAGTTTCGAGTTACACGGGGAAAACGCTTTCTTT.

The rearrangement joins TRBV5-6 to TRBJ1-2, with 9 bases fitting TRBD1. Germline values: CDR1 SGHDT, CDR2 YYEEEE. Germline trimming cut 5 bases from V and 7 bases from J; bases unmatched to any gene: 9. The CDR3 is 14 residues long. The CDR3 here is CASRIQGARGGYTF. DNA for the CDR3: TGTGCCAGCAGGATACAGGGGGCACGTGGTGGCTACACCTTC.

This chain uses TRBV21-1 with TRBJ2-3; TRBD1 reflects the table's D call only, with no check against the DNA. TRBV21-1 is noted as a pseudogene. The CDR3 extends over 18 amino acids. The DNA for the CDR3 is TGTGCCAGCAGCAAAGGGGGGGTTAGGACAGGGAGAACAGATACGCAGTATTTT. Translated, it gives CASSKGGVRTGRTDTQYF.

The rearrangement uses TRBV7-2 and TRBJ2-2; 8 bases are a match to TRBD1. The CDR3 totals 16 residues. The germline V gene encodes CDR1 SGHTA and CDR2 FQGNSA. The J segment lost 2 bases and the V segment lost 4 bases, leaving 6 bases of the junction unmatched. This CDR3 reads CASSSPQGGNTGELFF. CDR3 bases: TGTGCCAGCAGCTCGCCACAGGGGGGTAACACCGGGGAGCTGTTTTTT.

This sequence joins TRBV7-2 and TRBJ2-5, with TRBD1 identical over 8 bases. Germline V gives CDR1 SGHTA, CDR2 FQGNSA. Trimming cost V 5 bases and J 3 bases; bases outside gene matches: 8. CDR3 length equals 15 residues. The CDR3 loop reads CASSRRDRREETQYF. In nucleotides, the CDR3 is TGTGCCAGCAGCCGACGGGACAGGAGGGAAGAGACCCAGTACTTC. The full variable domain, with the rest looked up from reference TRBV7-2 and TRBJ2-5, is GAGVSQSPSNKVTEKGKDVELRCDPISGHTALYWYRQSLGQGLEFLIYFQGNSAPDKSGLPSDRFSAERTGGSVSTLTIQRTQQEDSAVYLCASSRRDRREETQYFGPGTRLLVL.

The DNA for the CDR3 is TGTGCCAGCAGCTTAACAGCCAGCTCCTATAATTCACCCCTCCACTTT. Its translation: CASSLTASSYNSPLHF. The chain links TRBV5-6 to TRBJ1-6, with no clear D. In germline, CDR1 is SGHDT, CDR2 YYEEEE. There are 16 residues in the CDR3. V gave up 2 bases and J gave up 0 bases, with 9 bases separating them.

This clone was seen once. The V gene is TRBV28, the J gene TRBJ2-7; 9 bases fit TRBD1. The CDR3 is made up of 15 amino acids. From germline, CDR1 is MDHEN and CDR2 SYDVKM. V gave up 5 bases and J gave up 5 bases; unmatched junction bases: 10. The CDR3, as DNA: TGTGCCAGCAGTCGAGCCGGGACAGGGACCCACGAGCAGTACTTC. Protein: CASSRAGTGTHEQYF.

CDR3 loop: CSGTNMNTEAFF. CDR3 coding DNA: TGCAGCGGTACGAATATGAACACTGAAGCTTTCTTT. The chain carries TRBV29-1 and TRBJ1-1; D is unresolved. Germline V gives CDR1 SQVTM, CDR2 ANQGSEA. V was pared by 7 bases and J by 0 bases, with 9 bases between. CDR3 length equals 12 residues.

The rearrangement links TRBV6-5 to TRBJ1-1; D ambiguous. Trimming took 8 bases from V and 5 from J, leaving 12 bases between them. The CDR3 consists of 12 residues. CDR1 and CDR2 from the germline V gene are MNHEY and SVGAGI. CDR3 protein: CASSGRVTEAFF. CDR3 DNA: TGTGCCAGCTCTGGTAGGGTGACTGAAGCTTTCTTT.

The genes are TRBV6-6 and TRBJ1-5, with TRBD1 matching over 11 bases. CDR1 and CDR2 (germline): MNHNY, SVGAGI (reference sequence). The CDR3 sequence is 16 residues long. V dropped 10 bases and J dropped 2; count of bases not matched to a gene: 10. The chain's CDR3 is CATDPGDRGGNQPQHF. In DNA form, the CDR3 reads TGTGCCACCGACCCCGGGGACAGGGGGGGCAATCAGCCCCAGCATTTT.

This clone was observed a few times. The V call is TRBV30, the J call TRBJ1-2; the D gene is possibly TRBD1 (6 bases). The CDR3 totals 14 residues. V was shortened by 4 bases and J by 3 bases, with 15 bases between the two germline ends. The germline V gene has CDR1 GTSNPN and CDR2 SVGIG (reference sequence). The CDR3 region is CAWTEQGRDYGYTF. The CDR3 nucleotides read TGTGCCTGGACTGAACAGGGTCGGGACTATGGCTACACCTTC. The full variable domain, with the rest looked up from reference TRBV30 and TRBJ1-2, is SQTIHQWPATLVQPVGSPLSLECTVEGTSNPNLYWYRQAAGRGLQLLFYSVGIGQISSEVPQNLSASRPQDRQFILSSKKLLLSDSGFYLCAWTEQGRDYGYTFGSGTRLTVV.

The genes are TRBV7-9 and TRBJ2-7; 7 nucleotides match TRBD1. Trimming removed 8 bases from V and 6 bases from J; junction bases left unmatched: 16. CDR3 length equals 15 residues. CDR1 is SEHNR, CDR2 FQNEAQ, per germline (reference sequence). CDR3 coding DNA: TGTGCCAGCGCAACCCCGGGACAGCTGTCGGTCGAGCAGTACTTC. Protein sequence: CASATPGQLSVEQYF.

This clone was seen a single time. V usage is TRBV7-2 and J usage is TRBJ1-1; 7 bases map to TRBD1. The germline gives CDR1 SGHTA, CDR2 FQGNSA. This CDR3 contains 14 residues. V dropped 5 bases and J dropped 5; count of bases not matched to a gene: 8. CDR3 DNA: TGTGCCAGCAGCCGCGACAGGGCTGGGACTGAAGCTTTCTTT. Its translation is CASSRDRAGTEAFF. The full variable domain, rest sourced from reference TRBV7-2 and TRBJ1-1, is GAGVSQSPSNKVTEKGKDVELRCDPISGHTALYWYRQSLGQGLEFLIYFQGNSAPDKSGLPSDRFSAERTGGSVSTLTIQRTQQEDSAVYLCASSRDRAGTEAFFGQGTRLTVV.

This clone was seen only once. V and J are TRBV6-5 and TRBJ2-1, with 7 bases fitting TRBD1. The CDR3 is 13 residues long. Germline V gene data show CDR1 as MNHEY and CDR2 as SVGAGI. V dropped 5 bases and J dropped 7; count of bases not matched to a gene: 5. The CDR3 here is CASSASTGNEQFF. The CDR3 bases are TGTGCCAGCAGTGCCTCGACAGGGAATGAGCAGTTCTTC.

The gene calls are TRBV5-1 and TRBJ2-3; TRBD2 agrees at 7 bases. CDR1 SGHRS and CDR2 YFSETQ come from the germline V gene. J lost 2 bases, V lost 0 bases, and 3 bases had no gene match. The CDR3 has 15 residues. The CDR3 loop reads CASSLVGGTTDTQYF. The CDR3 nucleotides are TGCGCCAGCAGCTTGGTGGGGGGGACCACAGATACGCAGTATTTT.

This chain's CDR3 is CASAGLGGAEAFF. The CDR3 bases are TGTGCCAGCGCCGGTCTTGGGGGCGCTGAAGCTTTCTTT. This chain links TRBV25-1 with TRBJ1-1; D perhaps matches TRBD1 (6 bases). The CDR3 contains 13 residues. V was shortened by 8 bases and J by 6 bases, with 16 bases between the two germline ends. Germline V gene data show CDR1 as MGHDK and CDR2 as SYGVNS.

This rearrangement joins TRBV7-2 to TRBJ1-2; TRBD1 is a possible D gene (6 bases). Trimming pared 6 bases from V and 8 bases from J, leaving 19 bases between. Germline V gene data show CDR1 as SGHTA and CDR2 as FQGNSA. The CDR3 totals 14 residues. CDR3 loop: CASRLEQGRGGYTF. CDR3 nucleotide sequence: TGTGCCAGCAGACTGGAACAGGGCCGCGGGGGCTACACCTTC.

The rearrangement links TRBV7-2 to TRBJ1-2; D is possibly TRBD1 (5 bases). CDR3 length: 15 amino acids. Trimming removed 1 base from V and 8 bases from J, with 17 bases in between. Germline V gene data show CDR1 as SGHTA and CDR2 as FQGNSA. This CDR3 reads CASSLGNPGTEGYTF. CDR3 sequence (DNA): TGTGCCAGCAGCTTAGGCAACCCGGGGACGGAAGGCTACACCTTC.

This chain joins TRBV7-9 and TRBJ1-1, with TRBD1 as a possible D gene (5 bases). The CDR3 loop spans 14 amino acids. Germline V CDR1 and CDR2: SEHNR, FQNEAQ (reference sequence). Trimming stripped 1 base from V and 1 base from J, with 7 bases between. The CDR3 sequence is CASSLGGSNTEAFF. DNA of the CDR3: TGTGCCAGCAGCTTAGGGGGCTCGAACACTGAAGCTTTCTTT.

CDR3 in amino acids: CASSVLAGDSDTQYF. CDR3 in DNA: TGTGCCAGCAGCGTTCTAGCGGGGGACTCCGATACGCAGTATTTT. The rearrangement uses TRBV7-9 and TRBJ2-3; TRBD2 aligns across 10 bases. Germline CDR1 reads SEHNR; CDR2 reads FQNEAQ (reference sequence). This CDR3 comprises 15 residues. V dropped 5 bases and J dropped 6; count of bases not matched to a gene: 8.